A single sample gave rise to the 23 T cell receptor beta chains below, sequenced in a study of beta chain features in type 1 diabetes. Study-wide findings and caveats: TCRB CDR3s from Type 1 diabetes patients were moderately but significantly shorter in all four CD4+ subsets.

Their target antigens are unknown. The sequenced template was cDNA made from the entire isolated RNA. Profiling relied on immunoSEQ multiplex PCR, and the TCRdb table lists in-frame clones only, not all of them. This table holds a few hundred thousand clones, 16% found once. Material for sequencing was naive CD4+ T cells from blood. These receptors all come from a man aged 25-40 years with type 1 diabetes.

This clone has only a few counts. The chain carries TRBV19 and TRBJ2-4; D uncertain. The CDR3 sequence is 16 residues long. Looked up from germline, CDR1 is LNHDA and CDR2 is SQIVND (reference sequence). Trimming took off 3 bases at V and 5 bases at J, with 17 bases between the two ends. CDR3 DNA sequence: TGTGCCAGTAGTATGGGTCGAGGTCCCTACGAAAACATTCAGTACTTC. As protein: CASSMGRGPYENIQYF.

The genes are TRBV9 and TRBJ2-7, with 7 bases aligning to TRBD1. V shed 3 bases, J shed 3 bases, and the junction held 6 bases outside the gene matches. The CDR3 totals 14 residues. CDR1 SGDLS and CDR2 YYNGEE come from the germline V gene. The CDR3 region is CASSGTGRGYEQYF. CDR3 in DNA: TGTGCCAGCAGCGGGACAGGAAGAGGCTACGAGCAGTACTTC. Complete variable domain (other parts from reference TRBV9 and TRBJ2-7): DSGVTQTPKHLITATGQRVTLRCSPRSGDLSVYWYQQSLDQGLQFLIQYYNGEERAKGNILERFSAQQFPDLHSELNLSSLELGDSALYFCASSGTGRGYEQYFGPGTRLTVT.

The chain is built from TRBV28 and TRBJ1-4; D not resolved. V was pared by 2 bases and J by 7 bases, with 11 bases between. Germline-derived CDR1 and CDR2 are MDHEN and SYDVKM. The CDR3 runs 14 residues. The CDR3 loop reads CASSLGGVGEKLFF. The CDR3 nucleotides read TGTGCCAGCAGTTTAGGCGGGGTTGGTGAAAAACTGTTTTTT.

This chain connects TRBV7-9 to TRBJ1-1; no definite D call. Germline values: CDR1 SEHNR, CDR2 FQNEAQ (reference sequence). The CDR3 is made up of 16 amino acids. With 5 bases removed from V and 2 bases from J, the gap between germline ends came to 18 bases. The CDR3 spells CASSALRGGLNTEAFF. In DNA, the CDR3 is TGTGCCAGCAGCGCCCTCCGGGGAGGCCTTAACACTGAAGCTTTCTTT. The full variable domain, its missing parts supplied by reference TRBV7-9 and TRBJ1-1, is DTGVSQNPRHKITKRGQNVTFRCDPISEHNRLYWYRQTLGQGPEFLTYFQNEAQLEKSRLLSDRFSAERPKGSFSTLEIQRTEQGDSAMYLCASSALRGGLNTEAFFGQGTRLTVV.

The genes are TRBV30 and TRBJ2-5; tentative D call: TRBD1 (5 bases). V was trimmed by 4 bases and J by 1 base, leaving 7 bases between them. The CDR3 contains 12 residues. Germline assignment: CDR1 GTSNPN and CDR2 SVGIG (reference sequence). CDR3 residues: CAWKGFQETQYF. The CDR3 region has the DNA TGTGCCTGGAAGGGGTTCCAAGAGACCCAGTACTTC. The variable domain in full, with the rest retrieved from reference TRBV30 and TRBJ2-5, is SQTIHQWPATLVQPVGSPLSLECTVEGTSNPNLYWYRQAAGRGLQLLFYSVGIGQISSEVPQNLSASRPQDRQFILSSKKLLLSDSGFYLCAWKGFQETQYFGPGTRLLVL.

This clone has only a few counts. This rearrangement joins TRBV25-1 to TRBJ2-4, with 8 positions matching TRBD1. V lost 6 bases, J lost 5 bases, and 3 bases stayed unmatched. Germline assignment: CDR1 MGHDK and CDR2 SYGVNS. The CDR3 spans 13 residues. The CDR3 protein is CASRGTGENIQYF. For the CDR3, the DNA is TGTGCCAGCAGGGGGACAGGAGAAAACATTCAGTACTTC.

The chain couples TRBV5-1 to TRBJ2-1, with a possible D match to TRBD2 (6 bases). Germline values: CDR1 SGHRS, CDR2 YFSETQ. Trimming removed 10 bases at V and 7 bases at J, with 18 bases between. CDR3 size: 13 residues. CDR3 loop: CACRGINQNEQFF. CDR3 DNA: TGCGCCTGCCGCGGGATCAATCAAAATGAGCAGTTCTTC.

Only a few counts were recorded for this clone. The chain couples TRBV13 to TRBJ1-4, with TRBD1 matching 7 bases. Germline trimming cut 6 bases from V and 8 bases from J; bases unmatched to any gene: 9. CDR3 length: 14 residues. Germline CDR1 and CDR2: PRHDT and FYEKMQ (reference sequence). The CDR3, as DNA: TGTGCCAGCAGGGGCAACAGGGGTAGAGAAAAACTGTTTTTT. Translating gives CASRGNRGREKLFF.

The J gene is TRBJ2-7, the V gene TRBV7-9; no clear D. Per germline, CDR1 SEHNR and CDR2 FQNEAQ (reference sequence). Trimming pared 0 bases from V and 5 bases from J, leaving 2 bases between. The CDR3 is 11 amino acids. CDR3 nucleotides: TGTGCCAGCAGCTTAGCAGACGAGCAGTACTTC. Its translation: CASSLADEQYF.

This clone was counted a few times. CDR3: CASSLATDTQYF. CDR3 sequence (DNA): TGTGCCAGCAGCCTGGCCACAGATACGCAGTATTTT. J is TRBJ2-3 and V is TRBV13, with D unclear. This CDR3 contains 12 residues. Germline CDR1 is PRHDT and CDR2 is FYEKMQ (reference sequence). Trimming pared 5 bases from V and 2 bases from J, leaving 5 bases between.

The genes are TRBV10-3 and TRBJ2-7; D is undetermined. The CDR3 is made up of 12 amino acids. Germline V gives CDR1 ENHRY, CDR2 SYGVKD. With 4 bases removed from V and 4 bases from J, the gap between germline ends came to 8 bases. CDR3: CAISGTDYEQYF. The CDR3 DNA follows: TGTGCCATCAGTGGTACGGATTACGAGCAGTACTTC.

The rearrangement joins TRBV7-9 to TRBJ2-1; 10 nucleotides match TRBD2. This CDR3 comprises 15 residues. The germline V gene has CDR1 SEHNR and CDR2 FQNEAQ (reference sequence). The ends lost 2 bases at V and 7 bases at J; junction bases unmatched: 5. The DNA for the CDR3 is TGTGCCAGCAGCTTATCTAGCGGGAGAGAAAATGAGCAGTTCTTC. It specifies CASSLSSGRENEQFF.

This clone occurred once. The chain carries TRBV5-4 and TRBJ2-1; D gene uncertain. This CDR3 contains 14 residues. V was pared by 0 bases and J by 4 bases, with 8 bases between. CDR1 is SGHNT, CDR2 YYREEE, per germline (reference sequence). The CDR3, as DNA: TGTGCCAGCAGCTTGGAAGGATCTTACAATGAGCAGTTCTTC. Encoded protein: CASSLEGSYNEQFF.

This clone has more than one count but fewer than ten. The V call is TRBV28, the J call TRBJ2-5; D unclear. V lost 6 bases, J lost 9 bases, and 11 bases lay in between. This CDR3 is 11 amino acids long. Per germline, CDR1 MDHEN and CDR2 SYDVKM. The CDR3 loop reads CASSTARAQYF. DNA for the CDR3: TGTGCCAGCAGCACCGCCCGTGCCCAGTACTTC. The entire variable domain, with the rest obtained from reference TRBV28 and TRBJ2-5, is as follows: DVKVTQSSRYLVKRTGEKVFLECVQDMDHENMFWYRQDPGLGLRLIYFSYDVKMKEKGDIPEGYSVSREKKERFSLILESASTNQTSMYLCASSTARAQYFGPGTRLLVL.

There are a few counts of this clone. Other nucleotide sequences from this sample produce the same CDR3. The genes are TRBV9 and TRBJ2-1; D not certain. Germline assignment: CDR1 SGDLS and CDR2 YYNGEE. This CDR3 has 14 residues. Trimming removed 2 bases from V and 0 bases from J, with 6 bases in between. CDR3 in amino acids: CASSVSGSYNEQFF. The CDR3 DNA follows: TGTGCCAGCAGCGTGTCAGGCTCCTACAATGAGCAGTTCTTC.

The chain employs TRBV18 and TRBJ2-7; the D gene is possibly TRBD2 (6 bases). V was clipped by 1 base and J by 7 bases, with 20 bases between them. CDR1 is KGHSH, CDR2 LQKENI, per germline. CDR3 length equals 16 residues. CDR3 protein: CASSPQEGLRESEQYF. The DNA of the CDR3 is TGTGCCAGCTCACCACAGGAGGGACTTAGGGAATCGGAGCAGTACTTC.

The chain has TRBV10-1 and TRBJ2-1; the match to TRBD1 covers 7 bases. The ends lost 3 bases at V and 7 bases at J; junction bases unmatched: 3. The CDR3 runs to 13 residues. Germline V gene data show CDR1 as WNHNN and CDR2 as SYGVQD (reference sequence). The CDR3 nucleotides are TGCGCCAGCAGTGAAGACAGGGTGAATGAGCAGTTCTTC. Residues: CASSEDRVNEQFF.

In this sample, this clone turned up a few times. V gene TRBV13 combines with J gene TRBJ2-6, with 8 bases lining up with TRBD1. The CDR3 contains 21 residues. CDR1 is PRHDT, CDR2 FYEKMQ, per germline (reference sequence). Losses at the gene ends were 4 bases for V and 3 bases for J; bases not matched to a gene: 20. The CDR3 DNA sequence: TGTGCCAGCAGCTACTCCCAGATCGGACAGGGAGGATTTTTTGGGGCCAACGTCCTGACTTTC. Protein sequence: CASSYSQIGQGGFFGANVLTF.

This clone was seen only a few times. V usage is TRBV29-1 and J usage is TRBJ2-1; the match to TRBD2 covers 13 bases. CDR1 is SQVTM, CDR2 ANQGSEA, per germline. The CDR3 runs 17 residues. V dropped 4 bases and J dropped 9; count of bases not matched to a gene: 15. This CDR3 is CSVVKGTSGNLAGEQFF. CDR3 DNA: TGCAGCGTTGTAAAGGGGACTAGCGGGAACCTGGCGGGTGAGCAGTTCTTC.

The chain is built from TRBV7-2 and TRBJ2-5; D is possibly TRBD1 or TRBD2 (5 bases each). Germline V lookup: CDR1 SGHTA, CDR2 FQGNSA. Trimming took 5 bases from V and 1 from J, leaving 11 bases between them. This CDR3 contains 14 residues. DNA for the CDR3: TGTGCCAGCAGCCCGGGACCTAGCCAAGAGACCCAGTACTTC. Amino acid sequence: CASSPGPSQETQYF. Variable domain in full (rest from reference TRBV7-2 and TRBJ2-5): GAGVSQSPSNKVTEKGKDVELRCDPISGHTALYWYRQSLGQGLEFLIYFQGNSAPDKSGLPSDRFSAERTGGSVSTLTIQRTQQEDSAVYLCASSPGPSQETQYFGPGTRLLVL.

The J gene is TRBJ2-5, the V gene TRBV14, with D possibly TRBD1 on 6 matching bases. The V and J ends lost 2 bases and 4 bases respectively, with 14 bases between them. Germline CDR1 is SGHDN and CDR2 is FVKESK. This CDR3 comprises 15 residues. The CDR3 is CASSQNFGRGETQYF. The CDR3 coding sequence is TGTGCCAGCAGCCAAAACTTCGGCAGGGGAGAGACCCAGTACTTC.

This clone occurred a few times. This chain links TRBV29-1 with TRBJ1-5; D is perhaps TRBD1 (5 bases). There are 13 residues in the CDR3. The V gene lost 7 bases and the J gene lost 7 bases, with 17 bases spanning the gap. Germline V gene sequence: CDR1 SQVTM, CDR2 ANQGSEA. CDR3 residues: CSAGGGLRQPQHF. DNA of the CDR3: TGCAGCGCCGGGGGGGGTCTTCGGCAGCCCCAGCATTTT.

The rearrangement uses TRBV19 and TRBJ2-3; a possible D gene is TRBD1 (6 bases). The length of the CDR3 is 16 residues. V lost 5 bases, J lost 2 bases, and 17 bases lay in between. Germline lookup yields CDR1 LNHDA and CDR2 SQIVND (reference sequence). CDR3 in amino acids: CASSPLPGQHTDTQYF. In nucleotides, the CDR3 is TGTGCCAGTAGTCCCCTTCCGGGACAACACACAGATACGCAGTATTTT.